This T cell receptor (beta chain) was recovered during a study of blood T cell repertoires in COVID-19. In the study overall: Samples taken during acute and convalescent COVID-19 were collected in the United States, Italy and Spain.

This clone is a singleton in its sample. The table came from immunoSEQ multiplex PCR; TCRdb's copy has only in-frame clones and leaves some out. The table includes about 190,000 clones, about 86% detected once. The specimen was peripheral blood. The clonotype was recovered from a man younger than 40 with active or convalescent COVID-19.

The CDR3 spells CATSDPQTGMFF. The DNA for the CDR3 is TGTGCCACCAGTGATCCTCAGACAGGGATGTTTTTT. The rearrangement uses TRBV24-1 and TRBJ1-4; 7 bases are shared with TRBD1. The trim removed 3 bases at V and 15 bases at J, leaving 6 bases unmatched. This CDR3 is 12 amino acids long. CDR1 and CDR2 (germline): KGHDR, SFDVKD.